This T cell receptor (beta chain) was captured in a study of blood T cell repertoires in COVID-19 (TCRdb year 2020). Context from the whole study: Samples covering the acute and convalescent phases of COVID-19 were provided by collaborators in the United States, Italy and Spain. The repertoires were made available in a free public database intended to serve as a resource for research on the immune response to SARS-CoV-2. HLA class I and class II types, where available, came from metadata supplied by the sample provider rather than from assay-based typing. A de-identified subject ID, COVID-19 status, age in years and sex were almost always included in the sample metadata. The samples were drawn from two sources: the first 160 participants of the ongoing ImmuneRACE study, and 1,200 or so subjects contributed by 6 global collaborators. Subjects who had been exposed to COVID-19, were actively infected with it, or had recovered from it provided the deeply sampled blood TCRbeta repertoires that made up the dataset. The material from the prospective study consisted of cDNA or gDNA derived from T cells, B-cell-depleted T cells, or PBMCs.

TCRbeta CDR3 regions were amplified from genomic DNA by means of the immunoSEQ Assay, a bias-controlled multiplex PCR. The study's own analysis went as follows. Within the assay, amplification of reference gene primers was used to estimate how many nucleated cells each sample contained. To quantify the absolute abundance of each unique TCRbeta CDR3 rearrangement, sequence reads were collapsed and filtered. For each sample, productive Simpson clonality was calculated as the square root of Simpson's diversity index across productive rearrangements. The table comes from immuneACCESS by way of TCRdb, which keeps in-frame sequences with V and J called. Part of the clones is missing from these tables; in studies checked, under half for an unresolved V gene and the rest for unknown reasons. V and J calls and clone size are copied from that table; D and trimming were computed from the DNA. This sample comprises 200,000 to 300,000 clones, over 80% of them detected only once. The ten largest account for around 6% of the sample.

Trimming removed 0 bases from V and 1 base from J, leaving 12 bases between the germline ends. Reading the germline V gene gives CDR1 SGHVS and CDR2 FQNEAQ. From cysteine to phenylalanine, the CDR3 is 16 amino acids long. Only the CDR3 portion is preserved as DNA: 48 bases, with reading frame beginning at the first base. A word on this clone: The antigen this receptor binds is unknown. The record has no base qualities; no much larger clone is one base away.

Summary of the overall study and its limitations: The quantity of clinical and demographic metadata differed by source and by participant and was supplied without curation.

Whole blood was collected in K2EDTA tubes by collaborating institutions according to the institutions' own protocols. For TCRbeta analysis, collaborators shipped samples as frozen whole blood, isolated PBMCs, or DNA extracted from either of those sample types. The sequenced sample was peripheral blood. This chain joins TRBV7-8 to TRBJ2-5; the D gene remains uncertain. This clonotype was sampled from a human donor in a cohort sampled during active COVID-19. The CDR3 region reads CASSLARGAPQETQYF. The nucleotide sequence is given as TGTGCCAGCAGCTTAGCTCGTGGAGCGCCCCAAGAGACCCAGTACTTC.